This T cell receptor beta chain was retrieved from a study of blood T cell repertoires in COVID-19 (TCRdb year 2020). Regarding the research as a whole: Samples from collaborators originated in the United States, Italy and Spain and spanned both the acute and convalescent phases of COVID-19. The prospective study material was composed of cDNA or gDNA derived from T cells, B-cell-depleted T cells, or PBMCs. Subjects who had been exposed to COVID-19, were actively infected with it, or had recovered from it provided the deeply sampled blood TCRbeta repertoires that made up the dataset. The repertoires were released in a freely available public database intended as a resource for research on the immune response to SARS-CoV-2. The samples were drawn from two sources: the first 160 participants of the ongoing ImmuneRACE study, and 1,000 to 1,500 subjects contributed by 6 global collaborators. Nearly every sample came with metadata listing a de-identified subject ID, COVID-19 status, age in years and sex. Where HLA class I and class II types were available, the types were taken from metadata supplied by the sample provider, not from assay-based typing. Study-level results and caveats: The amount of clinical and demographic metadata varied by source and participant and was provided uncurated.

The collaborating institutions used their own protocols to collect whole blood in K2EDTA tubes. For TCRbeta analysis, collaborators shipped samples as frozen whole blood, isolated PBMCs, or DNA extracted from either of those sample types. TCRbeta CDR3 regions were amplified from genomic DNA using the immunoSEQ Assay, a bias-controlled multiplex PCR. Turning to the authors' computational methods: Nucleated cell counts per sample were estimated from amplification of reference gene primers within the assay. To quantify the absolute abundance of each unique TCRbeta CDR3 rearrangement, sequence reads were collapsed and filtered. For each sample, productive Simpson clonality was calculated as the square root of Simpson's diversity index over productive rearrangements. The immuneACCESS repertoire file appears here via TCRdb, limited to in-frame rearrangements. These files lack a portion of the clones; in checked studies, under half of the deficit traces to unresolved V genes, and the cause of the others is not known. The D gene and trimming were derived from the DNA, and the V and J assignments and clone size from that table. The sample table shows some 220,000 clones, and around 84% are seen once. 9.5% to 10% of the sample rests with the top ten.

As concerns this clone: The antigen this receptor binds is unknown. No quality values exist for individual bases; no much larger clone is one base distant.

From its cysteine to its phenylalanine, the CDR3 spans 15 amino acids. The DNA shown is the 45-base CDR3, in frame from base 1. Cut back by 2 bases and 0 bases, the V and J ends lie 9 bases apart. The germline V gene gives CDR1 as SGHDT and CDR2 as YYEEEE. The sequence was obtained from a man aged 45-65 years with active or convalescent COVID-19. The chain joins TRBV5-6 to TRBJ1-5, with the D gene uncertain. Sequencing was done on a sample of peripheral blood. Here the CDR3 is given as CASSLHTYSNQPQHF. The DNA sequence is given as TGTGCCAGCAGCTTACACACATATAGCAATCAGCCCCAGCATTTT.